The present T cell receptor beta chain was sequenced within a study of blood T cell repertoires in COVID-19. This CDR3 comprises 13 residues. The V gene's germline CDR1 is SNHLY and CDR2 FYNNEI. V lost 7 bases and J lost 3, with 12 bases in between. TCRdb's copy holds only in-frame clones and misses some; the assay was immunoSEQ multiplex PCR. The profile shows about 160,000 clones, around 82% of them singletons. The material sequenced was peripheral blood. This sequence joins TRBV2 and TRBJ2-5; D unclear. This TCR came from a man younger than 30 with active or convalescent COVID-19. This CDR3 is CASKQILEETQYF. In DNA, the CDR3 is TGTGCCAGCAAGCAAATCCTTGAAGAGACCCAGTACTTC.